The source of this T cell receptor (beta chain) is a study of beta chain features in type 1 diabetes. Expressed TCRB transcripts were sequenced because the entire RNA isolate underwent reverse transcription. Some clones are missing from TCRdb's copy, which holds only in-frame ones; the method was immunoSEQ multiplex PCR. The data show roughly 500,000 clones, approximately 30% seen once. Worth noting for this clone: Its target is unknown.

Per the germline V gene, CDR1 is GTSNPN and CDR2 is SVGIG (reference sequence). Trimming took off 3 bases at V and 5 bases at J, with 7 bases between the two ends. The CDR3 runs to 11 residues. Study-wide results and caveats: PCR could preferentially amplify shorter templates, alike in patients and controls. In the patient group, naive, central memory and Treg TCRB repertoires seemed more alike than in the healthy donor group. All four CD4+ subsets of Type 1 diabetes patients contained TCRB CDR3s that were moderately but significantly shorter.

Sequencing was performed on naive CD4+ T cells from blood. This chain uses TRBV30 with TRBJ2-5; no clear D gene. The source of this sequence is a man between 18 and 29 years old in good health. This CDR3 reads CAWRGPETQYF. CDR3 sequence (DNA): TGTGCCTGGAGAGGTCCTGAGACCCAGTACTTC.